This record looks at one T cell receptor beta chain sequence and its context. The antigen is not known. Repertoires were generated with immunoSEQ multiplex PCR, while TCRdb's copy carries only in-frame clones and drops some. The table lists around 72,000 clones, roughly 80% of them singletons. This sample is drawn from a study of radiotherapy plus CTLA-4 blockade in lung cancer. Study-level background: The study recorded objective responses in around a sixth of patients and disease control in approximately 33%.

Whole-study results and caveats: Once radiotherapy plus ipilimumab had been given, TCR clones derived from tumor expanded in blood.

Trimming took off 5 bases at V and 2 bases at J, with 10 bases between the two ends. The CDR3 has 13 amino acids. Germline CDR1 and CDR2: LNHDA and SQIVND (reference sequence). This specimen consisted of peripheral blood, obtained from a patient treated with radiotherapy plus ipilimumab. The V and J genes are TRBV19 and TRBJ2-7; D not certain. This clonotype was sampled from a human donor with non-small cell lung cancer who had a complete response to radiotherapy plus ipilimumab. As DNA, the CDR3 is TGTGCCAGTAGTTTTACAGTCACCTACGAGCAGTACTTC. This sequence encodes CASSFTVTYEQYF.